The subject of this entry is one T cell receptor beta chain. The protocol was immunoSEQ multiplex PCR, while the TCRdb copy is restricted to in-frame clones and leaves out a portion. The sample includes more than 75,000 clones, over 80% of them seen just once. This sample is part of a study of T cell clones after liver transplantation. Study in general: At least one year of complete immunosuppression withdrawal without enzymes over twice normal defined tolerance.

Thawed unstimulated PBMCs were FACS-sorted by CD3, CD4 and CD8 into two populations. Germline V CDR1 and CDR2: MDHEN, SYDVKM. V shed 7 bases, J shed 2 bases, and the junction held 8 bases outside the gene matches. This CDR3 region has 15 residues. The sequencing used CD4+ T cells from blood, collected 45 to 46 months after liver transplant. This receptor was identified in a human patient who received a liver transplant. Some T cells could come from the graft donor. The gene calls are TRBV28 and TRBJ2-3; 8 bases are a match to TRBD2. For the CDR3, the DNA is TGTGCCAGCATTGGGCCGGGGGGGTACACAGATACGCAGTATTTT. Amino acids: CASIGPGGYTDTQYF.